This T cell receptor beta chain was captured in a study of T-cell reconstitution after alpha-beta-depleted transplantation in children. Unique molecular identifiers were incorporated when the TCRbeta library was constructed. TCRdb called the PCR reads again in MiXCR, with one record for every CDR3 protein. The sample holds about 870,000 distinct CDR3 sequences; 15% to 20% are singletons and the top ten take roughly 5%. This clonotype showed up just a few times. The receptor comes from a male patient aged 5 to 17 who had a stem cell transplant for acute lymphoblastic leukemia, so the T cells may come from the graft donor. The sample in question was PBMCs, mostly from graft donor cells, obtained 360 days after TCRalphabeta/CD19-depleted stem cell transplant.

The CDR3 coding sequence is TGCGCCAGCAGCCAAGGTGTGGGGGAGCTGTTTTTT. It is translated as CASSQGVGELFF. This rearrangement joins TRBV4-1 to TRBJ2-2; no firm D call. Trimming took 1 base from V and 8 from J, leaving 5 bases between them. Germline V CDR1 and CDR2: MGHRA, YSYEKL. This CDR3 comprises 12 residues.